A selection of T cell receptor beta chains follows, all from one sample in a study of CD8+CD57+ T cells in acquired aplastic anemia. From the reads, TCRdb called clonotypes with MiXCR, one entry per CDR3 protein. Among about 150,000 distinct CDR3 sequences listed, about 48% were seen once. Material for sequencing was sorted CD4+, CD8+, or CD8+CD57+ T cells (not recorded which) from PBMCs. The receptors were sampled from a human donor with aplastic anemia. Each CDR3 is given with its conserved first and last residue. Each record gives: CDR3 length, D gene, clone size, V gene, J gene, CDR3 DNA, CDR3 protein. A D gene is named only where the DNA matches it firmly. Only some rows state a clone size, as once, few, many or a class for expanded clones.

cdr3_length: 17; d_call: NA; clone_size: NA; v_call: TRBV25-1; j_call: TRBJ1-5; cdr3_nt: TGTGCCAGCAGTGCTCTTATCCCAGCAGGGATCAATCAGCCCCAGCATTTT; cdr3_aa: CASSALIPAGINQPQHF
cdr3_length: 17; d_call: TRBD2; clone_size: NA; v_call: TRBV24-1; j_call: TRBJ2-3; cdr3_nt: TGCGCCACCAGTGATTTGGGGCTAGCGGGAGGCACAGATACGCAGTATTTT; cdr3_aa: CATSDLGLAGGTDTQYF
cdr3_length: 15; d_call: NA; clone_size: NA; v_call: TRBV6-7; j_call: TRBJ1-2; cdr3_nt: TGTGCCAGCAACCCGAGTGCAGTTCATAACTATGGCTACACCTTC; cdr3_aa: CASNPSAVHNYGYTF
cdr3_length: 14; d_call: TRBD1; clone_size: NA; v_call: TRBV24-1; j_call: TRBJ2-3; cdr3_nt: TGTGCCACCAGTGATGTTGACAGGGCCGATACGCAGTATTTT; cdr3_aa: CATSDVDRADTQYF
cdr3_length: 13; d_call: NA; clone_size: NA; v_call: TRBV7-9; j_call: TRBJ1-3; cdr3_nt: TGTGCCAGCAGCTTCGTCCTCGGAAACACCATATATTTT; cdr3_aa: CASSFVLGNTIYF
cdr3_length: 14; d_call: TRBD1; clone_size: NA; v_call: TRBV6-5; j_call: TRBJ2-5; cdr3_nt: TGTGCCAGCAGTTACCAGACAGGGGTGGAGACCCAGTACTTC; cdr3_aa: CASSYQTGVETQYF
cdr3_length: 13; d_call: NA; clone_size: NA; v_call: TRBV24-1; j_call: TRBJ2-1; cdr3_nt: TGTGCCACCAGTTCGGGACCGATCAATGAGCAGTTCTTC; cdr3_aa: CATSSGPINEQFF
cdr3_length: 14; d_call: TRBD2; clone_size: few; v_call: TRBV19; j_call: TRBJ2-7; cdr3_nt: TGTGCCAGTAGTATTGTACTAGCGGGATACGAGCAGTACTTC; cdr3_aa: CASSIVLAGYEQYF
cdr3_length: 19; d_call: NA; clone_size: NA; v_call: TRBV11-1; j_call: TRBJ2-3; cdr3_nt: TGTGCCAGCAGCTTAGGGCCTTACAGGGGGAGGGCTAGCACAGATACGCAGTATTTT; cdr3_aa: CASSLGPYRGRASTDTQYF
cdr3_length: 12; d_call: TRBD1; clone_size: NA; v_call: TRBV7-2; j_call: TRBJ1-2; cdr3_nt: TGTGCCAGCAGTGGACAGGGCGGTGGCTACACCTTC; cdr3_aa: CASSGQGGGYTF
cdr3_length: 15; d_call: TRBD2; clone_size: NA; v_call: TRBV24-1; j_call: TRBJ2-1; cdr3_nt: TGTGCCACCTCGCACCTCGGACTAGCGACCGATGAGCAGTTCTTC; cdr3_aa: CATSHLGLATDEQFF
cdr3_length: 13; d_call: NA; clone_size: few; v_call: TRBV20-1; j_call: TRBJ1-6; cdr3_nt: TGCAGTGCTAGTCAGGTGGGATTGCCACCCCTCCACTTT; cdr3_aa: CSASQVGLPPLHF
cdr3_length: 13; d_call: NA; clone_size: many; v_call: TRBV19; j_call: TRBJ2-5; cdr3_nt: TGTGCCAGTAGTATGGTACTCGCGGAGACCCAGTACTTC; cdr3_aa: CASSMVLAETQYF
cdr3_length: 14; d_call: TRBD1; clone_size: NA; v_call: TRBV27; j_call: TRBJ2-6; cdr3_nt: TGTGCCAGCAGTTTGTACAGGGGGGCCTACGTCCTGACTTTC; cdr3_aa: CASSLYRGAYVLTF
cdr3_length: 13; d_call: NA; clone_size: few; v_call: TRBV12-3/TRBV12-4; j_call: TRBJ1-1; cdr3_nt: TGTGCCAGCAGCGCGGGACCGAACACTGAAGCTTTCTTT; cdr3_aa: CASSAGPNTEAFF
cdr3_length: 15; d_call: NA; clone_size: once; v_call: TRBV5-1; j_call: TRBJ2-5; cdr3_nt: TGCGCCAGCAGCTTCTTGGGGCGGGGCCAAGAGACCCAGTACTTC; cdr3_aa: CASSFLGRGQETQYF
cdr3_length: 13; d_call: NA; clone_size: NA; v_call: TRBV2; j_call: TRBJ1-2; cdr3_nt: TGTGCCAGCAGACCCACCGTAGGTGGAGGCTACACCTTC; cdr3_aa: CASRPTVGGGYTF
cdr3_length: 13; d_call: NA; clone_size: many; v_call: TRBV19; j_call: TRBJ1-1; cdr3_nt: TGTGCCAGTAGGTCCCGGCAGCCTTACGAAGCTTTCTTT; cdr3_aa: CASRSRQPYEAFF
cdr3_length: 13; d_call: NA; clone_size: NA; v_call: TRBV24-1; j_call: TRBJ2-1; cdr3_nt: TGTGCCACCAGTGATTGGACGGACAATGAGCAGTTCTTC; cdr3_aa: CATSDWTDNEQFF
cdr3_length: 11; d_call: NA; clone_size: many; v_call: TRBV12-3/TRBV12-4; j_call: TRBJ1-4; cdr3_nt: TGTGCCAGCAGTGAGGGGGAAAAACTGTTTTTT; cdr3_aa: CASSEGEKLFF
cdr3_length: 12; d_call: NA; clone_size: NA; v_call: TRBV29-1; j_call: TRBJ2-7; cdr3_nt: TGCAGCGTTTTAGAGAGCTCCTACGAGCAGTACTTC; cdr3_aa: CSVLESSYEQYF
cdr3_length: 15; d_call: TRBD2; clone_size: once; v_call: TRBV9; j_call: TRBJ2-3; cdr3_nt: TGTGCCAGCAGCGAGCGACTAGCGGGGGTTGATACGCAGTATTTT; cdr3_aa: CASSERLAGVDTQYF
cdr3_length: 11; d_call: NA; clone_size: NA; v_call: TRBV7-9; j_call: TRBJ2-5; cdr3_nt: TGTGCGTCGACAGCCCAAGAGACCCAGTACTTC; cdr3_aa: CASTAQETQYF
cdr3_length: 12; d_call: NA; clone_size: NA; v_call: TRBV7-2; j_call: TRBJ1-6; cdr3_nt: TGTGCCAGCAGCTTGGACAGTTTATCCCTCCACTTT; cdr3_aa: CASSLDSLSLHF
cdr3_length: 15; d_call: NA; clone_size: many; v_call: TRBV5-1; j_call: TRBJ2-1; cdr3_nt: TGCGCCAGCAGCTTTGAACTAGGTGGCTACAATGAGCAGTTCTTC; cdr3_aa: CASSFELGGYNEQFF
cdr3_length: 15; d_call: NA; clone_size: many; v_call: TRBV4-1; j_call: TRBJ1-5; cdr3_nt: TGCGCCAGCAGCCAAGTGCCGGGACCTGATCAGCCCCAGCATTTT; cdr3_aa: CASSQVPGPDQPQHF
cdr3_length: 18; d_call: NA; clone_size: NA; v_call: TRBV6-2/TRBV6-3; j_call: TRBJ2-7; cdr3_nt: TGTGCCAGCAGTTACCTTCCTGCTACAGGTCTGAGCCCCTACGAGCAGTACTTC; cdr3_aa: CASSYLPATGLSPYEQYF
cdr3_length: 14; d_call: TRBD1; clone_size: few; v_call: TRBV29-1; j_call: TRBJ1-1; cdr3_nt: TGCAGCGCAAAACGAGGGACAGAGAACACTGAAGCTTTCTTT; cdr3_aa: CSAKRGTENTEAFF
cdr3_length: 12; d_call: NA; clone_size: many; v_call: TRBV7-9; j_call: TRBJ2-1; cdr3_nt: TGTGCCAGCAGCCCAGGGAAGAATGAGCAGTTCTTC; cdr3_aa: CASSPGKNEQFF
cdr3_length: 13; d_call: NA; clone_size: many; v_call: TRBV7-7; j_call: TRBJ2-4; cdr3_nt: TGTGCCAGCAGCTTTGGCGAGGGGGACATTCAGTACTTC; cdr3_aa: CASSFGEGDIQYF
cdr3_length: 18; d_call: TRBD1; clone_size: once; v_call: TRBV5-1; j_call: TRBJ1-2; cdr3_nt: TGCGCCAGCAGCAACGGACAGGGGGGTCCCCTACTAGGCCATGGCTACACCTTC; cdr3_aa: CASSNGQGGPLLGHGYTF
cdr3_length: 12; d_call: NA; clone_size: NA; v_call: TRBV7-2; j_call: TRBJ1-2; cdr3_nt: TGTGCCAGCAGCGCGAACCTCTATGGCTACACCTTC; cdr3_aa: CASSANLYGYTF
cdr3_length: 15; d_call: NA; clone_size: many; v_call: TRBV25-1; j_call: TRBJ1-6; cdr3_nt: TGTGCCAGCAGGGGGACAACCGGGGCAAATTCACCCCTCCACTTT; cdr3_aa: CASRGTTGANSPLHF
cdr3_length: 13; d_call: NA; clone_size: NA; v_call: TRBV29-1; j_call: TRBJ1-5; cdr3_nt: TGCAGCGTTGAGACCCGGGGAGGTCAGCCCCAGCATTTT; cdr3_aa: CSVETRGGQPQHF
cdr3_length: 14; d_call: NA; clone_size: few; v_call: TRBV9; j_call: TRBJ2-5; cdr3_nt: TGTGCCAGCAGCTCAAGTGGGGGGGCGGAGACCCAGTACTTC; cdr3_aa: CASSSSGGAETQYF
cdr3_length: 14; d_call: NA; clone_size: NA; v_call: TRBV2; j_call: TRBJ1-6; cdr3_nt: TGTGCCAGCAGTCGAGGACAGCTTAATTCACCCCTCCACTTT; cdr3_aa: CASSRGQLNSPLHF
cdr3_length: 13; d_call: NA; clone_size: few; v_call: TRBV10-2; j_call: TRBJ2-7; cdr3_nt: TGCGCCAGCAGTGGGCAGGGGTGGTACGAGCAGTACTTC; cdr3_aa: CASSGQGWYEQYF
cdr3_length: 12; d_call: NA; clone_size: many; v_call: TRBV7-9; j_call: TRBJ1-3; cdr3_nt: TGTGCCAGCAGCCTAAGGGTAAACACCATATATTTT; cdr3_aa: CASSLRVNTIYF
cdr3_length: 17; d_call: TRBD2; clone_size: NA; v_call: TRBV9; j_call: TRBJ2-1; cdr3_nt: TGTGCCAGCAGCTTATGGGGGCGCGGGACTAGCCCAGAAACCCAGTTCTTC; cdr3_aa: CASSLWGRGTSPETQFF
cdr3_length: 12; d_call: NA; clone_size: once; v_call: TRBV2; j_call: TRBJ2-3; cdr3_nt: TGTGCCAGCAGACGCGGGGCAGATACGCAGTATTTT; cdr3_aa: CASRRGADTQYF
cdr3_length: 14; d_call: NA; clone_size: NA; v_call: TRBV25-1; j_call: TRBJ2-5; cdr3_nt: TGTGCCAGCAGTTTAGATGGCAGGGGAGAGACCCAGTACTTC; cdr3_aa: CASSLDGRGETQYF
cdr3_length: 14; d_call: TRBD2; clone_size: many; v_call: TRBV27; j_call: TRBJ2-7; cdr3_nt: TGTGCCAGCAGTTTAATGGCGGGGGGATACGAGCAGTACTTC; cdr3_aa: CASSLMAGGYEQYF
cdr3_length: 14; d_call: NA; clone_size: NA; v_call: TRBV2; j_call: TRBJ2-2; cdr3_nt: TGTGCCAGCAGTGATAGGGTTAACACCGGGGAGCTGTTTTTT; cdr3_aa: CASSDRVNTGELFF
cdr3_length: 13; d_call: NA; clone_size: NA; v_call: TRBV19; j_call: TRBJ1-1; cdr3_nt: TGTGCCAGTAGTATGGAGGCAGGGGTTGAAGCTTTCTTT; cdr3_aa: CASSMEAGVEAFF
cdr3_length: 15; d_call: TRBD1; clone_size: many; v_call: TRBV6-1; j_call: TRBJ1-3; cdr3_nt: TGTGCCAGCAGTCCGACAGGGGGGGCTGGAAACACCATATATTTT; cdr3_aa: CASSPTGGAGNTIYF
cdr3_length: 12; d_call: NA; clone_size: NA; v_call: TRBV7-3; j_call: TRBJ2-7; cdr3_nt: TGTGCCAGCAGCTCCCCAAGGAACGAGCAGTACTTC; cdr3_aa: CASSSPRNEQYF
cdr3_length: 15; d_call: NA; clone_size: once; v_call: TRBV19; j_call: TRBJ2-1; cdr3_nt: TGTGCCAGTAAGTACGGTGGCAGCGAATACAATGAGCAGTTCTTC; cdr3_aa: CASKYGGSEYNEQFF
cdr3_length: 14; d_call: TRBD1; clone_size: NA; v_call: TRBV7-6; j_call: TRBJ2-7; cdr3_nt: TGTGCCAGCAGCTTAATAGGGGGCGGCTACGAGCAGTACTTC; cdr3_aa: CASSLIGGGYEQYF
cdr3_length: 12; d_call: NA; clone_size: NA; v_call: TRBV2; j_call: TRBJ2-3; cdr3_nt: TGTGCCAGCCCCCTCGGCACAGATACGCAATATTTT; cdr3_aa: CASPLGTDTQYF
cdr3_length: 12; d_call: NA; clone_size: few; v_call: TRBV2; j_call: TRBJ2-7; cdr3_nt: TGTGCCAGAGGAACAGGGTTCAACGAGCAGTACTTC; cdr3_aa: CARGTGFNEQYF